This T cell receptor (beta chain) was sequenced in a study of shared T cell receptors in the human thymus. The method was immunoSEQ multiplex PCR; TCRdb's version includes in-frame clones alone and lacks a portion of them. Of about 660,000 clones listed, more than 75% are singletons. CDR1 is MNHNY and CDR2 is SVGAGI in the germline V gene (reference sequence). Between the trimmed V and J ends, which lost 1 base and 6 bases, there was a span of 13 bases. The CDR3 loop spans 15 amino acids. This sample was shared with a second study, whose subject was human thymus T cells. From that study: Thymic resections from corrective heart surgery supplied the tissue. Thymic repertoires overlap heavily among unrelated individuals, related research has reported.

This clonotype originated in a boy in the first two years of life with a congenital heart defect. V gene TRBV6-6 combines with J gene TRBJ2-1; maybe TRBD1 (6 bases). Specimen: thymocytes. The CDR3 spells CASSYLAGERNEQFF. The CDR3 DNA sequence: TGTGCCAGCAGTTACTTGGCAGGGGAACGCAATGAGCAGTTCTTC.